Sequencing of this T cell receptor (delta chain) was carried out in a study of gamma-delta T cells after stem cell transplantation. The CDR3 contains 14 residues. The ends lost 8 bases at V and 2 bases at J; junction bases unmatched: 8. Germline CDR1 is TSWWSYY and CDR2 is QGS. TCRdb used CATT to re-call clones from the RT-PCR reads. The sample shows about 6,500 delta-chain clones, 20% to 30% of them seen only once. The sequence was obtained from a human donor. It is not recorded whose cells these are; they may come from a transplant donor. The chain couples TRDV1 to TRDJ1; 7 nucleotides match TRDD3. The sequencing input was gamma-delta T cells. The chain's CDR3 is CALNWGGRTDKLIF. The CDR3 nucleotides are TGTGCTCTTAACTGGGGAGGGAGGACCGATAAACTCATCTTT.